This record covers a single T cell receptor beta chain. TCRdb keeps only in-frame clones here, not all; method: immunoSEQ multiplex PCR. The sample yields around 95,000 clones, approximately 51% seen once. The entry originates in a study of shared clonotypes between healthy human individuals. The CDR3 is made up of 12 amino acids. The V end lost 3 bases, the J end lost 5 bases, and 7 bases lay between the germline ends. Germline values: CDR1 KGHSH, CDR2 LQKENI. Sequenced sample: PBMCs. The sequence was collected from a middle-aged woman in good health. Some clones in this sample may be carry-over from other donors' samples. The chain uses TRBV18 and TRBJ2-5; D unclear. The CDR3 region has the DNA TGTGCCAGCTCACCGCTCGGGGAGACCCAGTACTTC. Translation: CASSPLGETQYF.